This T cell receptor beta chain was recovered during a study of identical twins. TCRdb ran MiXCR on the 5' RACE reads and lists one entry per CDR3 protein. The sample consists of fewer than 500,000 distinct CDR3 sequences, 20% to 30% of them appearing once. V lost 2 bases and J lost 8, with 12 bases in between. The CDR3 length is 14 residues. Germline loops: CDR1 MNHEY, CDR2 SVGAGI. These data were also filed under a second study, of T cells expressing NK-cell markers.

The J gene is TRBJ1-4, the V gene TRBV6-5; D may be TRBD1 (5 bases). The origin of this receptor is a woman between 18 and 30 years old in good health. The specimen sequenced was CD4+ T cells sorted from blood. CDR3 in amino acids: CASSYRDPSEKLFF. In DNA form, the CDR3 reads TGTGCCAGCAGTTACCGGGACCCCTCCGAAAAACTGTTTTTT.